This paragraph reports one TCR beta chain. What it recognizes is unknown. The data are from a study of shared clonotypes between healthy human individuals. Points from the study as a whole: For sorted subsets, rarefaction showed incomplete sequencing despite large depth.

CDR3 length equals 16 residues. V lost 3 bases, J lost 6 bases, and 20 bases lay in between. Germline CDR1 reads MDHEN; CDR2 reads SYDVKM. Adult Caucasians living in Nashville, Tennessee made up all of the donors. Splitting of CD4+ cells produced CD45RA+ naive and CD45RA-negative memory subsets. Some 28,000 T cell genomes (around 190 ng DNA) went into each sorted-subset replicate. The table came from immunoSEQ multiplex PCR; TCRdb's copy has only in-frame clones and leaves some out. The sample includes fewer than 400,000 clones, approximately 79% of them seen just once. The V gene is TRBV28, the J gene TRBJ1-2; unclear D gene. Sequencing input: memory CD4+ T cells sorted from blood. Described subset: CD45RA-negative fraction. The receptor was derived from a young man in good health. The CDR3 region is CASSFSAVTGFDGYTF. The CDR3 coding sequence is TGTGCCAGCAGTTTCTCAGCCGTAACGGGTTTCGATGGCTACACCTTC.